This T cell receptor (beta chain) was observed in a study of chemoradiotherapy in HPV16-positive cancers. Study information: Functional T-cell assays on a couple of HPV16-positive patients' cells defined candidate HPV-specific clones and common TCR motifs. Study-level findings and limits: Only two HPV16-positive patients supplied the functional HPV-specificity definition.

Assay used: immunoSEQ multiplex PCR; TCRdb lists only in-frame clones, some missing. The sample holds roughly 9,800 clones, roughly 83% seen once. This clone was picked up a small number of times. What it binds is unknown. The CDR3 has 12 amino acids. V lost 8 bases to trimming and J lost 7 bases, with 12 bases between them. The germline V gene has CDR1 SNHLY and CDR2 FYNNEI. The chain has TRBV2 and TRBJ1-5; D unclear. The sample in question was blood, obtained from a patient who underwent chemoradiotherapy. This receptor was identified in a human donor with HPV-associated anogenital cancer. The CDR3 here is CASAFRGQPQHF. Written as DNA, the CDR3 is TGTGCCAGCGCTTTTCGTGGACAGCCCCAGCATTTT.